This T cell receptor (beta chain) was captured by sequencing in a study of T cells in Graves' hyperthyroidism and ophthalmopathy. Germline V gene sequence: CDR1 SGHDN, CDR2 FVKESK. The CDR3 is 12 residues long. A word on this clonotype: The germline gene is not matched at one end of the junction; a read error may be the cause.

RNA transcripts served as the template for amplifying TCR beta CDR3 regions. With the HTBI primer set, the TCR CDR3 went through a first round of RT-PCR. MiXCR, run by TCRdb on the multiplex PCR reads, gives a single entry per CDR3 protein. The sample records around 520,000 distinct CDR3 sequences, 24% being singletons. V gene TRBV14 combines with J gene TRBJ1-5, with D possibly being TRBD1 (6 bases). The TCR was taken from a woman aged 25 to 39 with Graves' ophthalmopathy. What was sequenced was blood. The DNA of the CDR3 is TGTGCCAGCAGCCAAGGGAGCGGGGGCCAGCGTTTT. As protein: CASSQGSGGQRF. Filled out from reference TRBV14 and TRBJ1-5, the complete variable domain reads EAGVTQFPSHSVIEKGQTVTLRCDPISGHDNLYWYRRVMGKEIKFLLHFVKESKQDESGMPNNRFLAERTGGTYSTLKVQPAELEDSGVYFCASSQGSGGQRFGDGTRLSIL.